A selection of T cell receptor beta chains follows, all from one sample in a study of OX40 agonist ivuxolimab in advanced cancers. Data came from immunoSEQ multiplex PCR; TCRdb stores just in-frame clones and leaves some out. The sample has approximately 62,000 clones, nearly 95% seen once. Sequenced here: CD4+ or CD8+ T cells sorted from blood, sampled in a trial of the OX40 agonist ivuxolimab. These receptor sequences come from an adult with an advanced solid tumor such as melanoma, head and neck, liver or kidney cancer. CDR3s include the opening cysteine and the closing phenylalanine or tryptophan. Each record gives: V gene, D gene, J gene, clone size, CDR3 protein, CDR3 DNA. A D gene is named only where the DNA matches it firmly. Some rows have no size entry. The others give once, few or many, or a class for an expanded clone.

V: TRBV5-5; D: -; J: TRBJ1-6; size: -; CDR3: CASSPAPRGDSPLHF; DNA: TGTGCCAGCAGCCCGGCCCCCCGGGGGGATTCACCCCTCCACTTT
V: TRBV7-9; D: -; J: TRBJ2-7; size: -; CDR3: CASSLSTYEQYF; DNA: TGTGCCAGCAGCTTAAGTACCTACGAGCAGTACTTC
V: TRBV6-5; D: -; J: TRBJ1-2; size: -; CDR3: CASIGGAGYGYTF; DNA: TGTGCCAGCATCGGTGGGGCGGGATATGGCTACACCTTC
V: TRBV15; D: -; J: TRBJ2-7; size: -; CDR3: CATSRRTAGRSYEQYF; DNA: TGTGCCACCAGCAGGAGGACGGCAGGGAGGTCCTACGAGCAGTACTTC
V: TRBV14; D: -; J: TRBJ2-7; size: -; CDR3: CASSQSIYEQYF; DNA: TGTGCCAGCAGCCAATCGATCTACGAGCAGTACTTC
V: TRBV23-1; D: TRBD2; J: TRBJ2-7; size: once; CDR3: CASSPGTSGIYEQYF; DNA: TGCGCCAGCAGTCCGGGGACTAGCGGGATCTACGAGCAGTACTTC
V: TRBV27; D: TRBD2; J: TRBJ2-1; size: -; CDR3: CASRYTSGGYNEQFF; DNA: TGTGCCAGCAGGTATACTAGCGGGGGTTACAATGAGCAGTTCTTC
V: TRBV27; D: -; J: TRBJ1-2; size: -; CDR3: CASSWTVNYGYTF; DNA: TGTGCCAGCAGCTGGACGGTTAACTATGGCTACACCTTC
V: TRBV4-2; D: TRBD2; J: TRBJ2-7; size: -; CDR3: CASSQEVGLAGVPYEQYF; DNA: TGTGCCAGCAGCCAAGAAGTGGGACTAGCGGGAGTTCCATACGAGCAGTACTTC
V: TRBV19; D: TRBD1; J: TRBJ2-2; size: -; CDR3: CASSIRGLHGELFF; DNA: TGTGCCAGTAGTATTAGGGGGCTCCACGGGGAGCTGTTTTTT
V: TRBV5-1; D: -; J: TRBJ1-1; size: few; CDR3: CASSYTGLLNTEAFF; DNA: TGCGCCAGCAGCTATACAGGGTTACTGAACACTGAAGCTTTCTTT
V: TRBV5-1; D: -; J: TRBJ1-3; size: -; CDR3: CARKLPGNTIYF; DNA: TGCGCCAGAAAGCTTCCTGGAAACACCATATATTTT
V: TRBV9; D: -; J: TRBJ2-7; size: -; CDR3: CASSDGSGIGSYEQYF; DNA: TGTGCCAGCAGCGATGGATCAGGGATTGGTTCCTACGAGCAGTACTTC
V: TRBV19; D: -; J: TRBJ2-3; size: -; CDR3: CASSMLAESVDTQYF; DNA: TGTGCCAGTAGTATGTTAGCGGAGTCGGTAGATACGCAGTATTTT
V: TRBV5-1; D: -; J: TRBJ2-1; size: -; CDR3: CASSLAGSSSSYNEQFF; DNA: TGCGCCAGCAGCTTGGCGGGCTCCTCGAGCTCCTACAATGAGCAGTTCTTC
V: TRBV5-1; D: TRBD1; J: TRBJ2-7; size: -; CDR3: CASSLASDRVHEQYF; DNA: TGCGCCAGCAGCTTGGCTTCGGACAGGGTCCACGAGCAGTACTTC
V: TRBV4-3; D: -; J: TRBJ1-1; size: -; CDR3: CASSKTGTATEAFF; DNA: TGCGCCAGCAGCAAAACAGGGACCGCGACTGAAGCTTTCTTT
V: TRBV19; D: -; J: TRBJ1-5; size: -; CDR3: CASSIVGMYSNQPQHF; DNA: TGTGCCAGTAGTATAGTTGGCATGTATAGCAATCAGCCCCAGCATTTT
V: TRBV5-5; D: -; J: TRBJ2-1; size: -; CDR3: CASSPRTLVYNEQFF; DNA: TGTGCCAGCAGCCCCCGGACACTGGTCTACAATGAGCAGTTCTTC
V: TRBV5-6; D: TRBD1; J: TRBJ2-2; size: -; CDR3: CASSSQENTGGNTGELFF; DNA: TGTGCCAGCAGCTCGCAAGAGAATACAGGGGGGAACACCGGGGAGCTGTTTTTT
V: TRBV12-5; D: TRBD2; J: TRBJ2-7; size: -; CDR3: CASGGFTSGPYEQYF; DNA: TGTGCTAGTGGGGGCTTCACTAGCGGTCCCTACGAGCAGTACTTC
V: TRBV6-4; D: -; J: TRBJ2-3; size: few; CDR3: CASSDGLGADTQYF; DNA: TGTGCCAGCAGTGACGGGCTAGGTGCAGATACGCAGTATTTT
V: TRBV7-9; D: TRBD2; J: TRBJ2-2; size: -; CDR3: CASSLVAGPGELFF; DNA: TGTGCCAGCAGCTTAGTAGCGGGACCCGGGGAGCTGTTTTTT
V: TRBV6-6; D: -; J: TRBJ2-7; size: -; CDR3: CASTGTNYEQYF; DNA: TGTGCCAGCACCGGGACAAACTACGAGCAGTACTTC
V: TRBV4-1; D: TRBD1; J: TRBJ2-7; size: -; CDR3: CASSQRGTGAYEQYF; DNA: TGCGCCAGCAGCCAGCGCGGGACAGGCGCCTACGAGCAGTACTTC
V: TRBV19; D: TRBD1; J: TRBJ1-2; size: -; CDR3: CASSMAGTGIYGYTF; DNA: TGTGCCAGTAGTATGGCTGGGACAGGGATCTATGGCTACACCTTC
V: TRBV12-5; D: TRBD2; J: TRBJ2-4; size: -; CDR3: CASGLVPGGVDRDIQYF; DNA: TGTGCTAGTGGTTTGGTTCCGGGGGGGGTGGATAGGGACATTCAGTACTTC
V: TRBV6-6; D: TRBD2; J: TRBJ2-1; size: -; CDR3: CASSFISGTDEQFF; DNA: TGTGCCAGCAGTTTCATTAGCGGGACTGATGAGCAGTTCTTC
V: TRBV27; D: -; J: TRBJ1-5; size: -; CDR3: CASKISGDNQPQHF; DNA: TGTGCCAGCAAAATCTCCGGGGACAATCAGCCCCAGCATTTT
V: TRBV9; D: -; J: TRBJ1-5; size: once; CDR3: CASSVDGGSWMMTYSNQPQHF; DNA: TGTGCCAGCAGCGTAGATGGAGGGTCTTGGATGATGACTTATAGCAATCAGCCCCAGCATTTT
V: TRBV27; D: -; J: TRBJ2-6; size: -; CDR3: CASSLRQAANVLTF; DNA: TGTGCCAGCAGTTTAAGACAGGCGGCCAACGTCCTGACTTTC
V: TRBV7-6; D: -; J: TRBJ2-1; size: -; CDR3: CASSPGESEQFF; DNA: TGTGCCAGCAGCCCCGGGGAGTCTGAGCAGTTCTTC
V: TRBV10-1; D: -; J: TRBJ2-3; size: -; CDR3: CASSDPGEMDTQYF; DNA: TGCGCCAGCAGTGACCCAGGGGAAATGGATACGCAGTATTTT
V: TRBV4-2; D: TRBD2; J: TRBJ2-1; size: -; CDR3: CASSQVSLAANNEQFF; DNA: TGTGCCAGCAGCCAAGTCTCACTAGCGGCCAACAATGAGCAGTTCTTC
V: TRBV19; D: -; J: TRBJ2-7; size: -; CDR3: CASSIRQSSYEQYF; DNA: TGTGCCAGTAGTATTCGACAGAGCTCCTACGAGCAGTACTTC
V: TRBV6-4; D: TRBD1; J: TRBJ2-4; size: -; CDR3: CASSDSSGQGAGIQYF; DNA: TGTGCCAGCAGTGACTCTTCGGGGCAGGGGGCTGGCATTCAGTACTTC
V: TRBV27; D: TRBD1; J: TRBJ2-1; size: -; CDR3: CASSFQDRRFEQFF; DNA: TGTGCCAGCAGTTTCCAGGACAGGCGATTTGAGCAGTTCTTC
V: TRBV4-1; D: TRBD1; J: TRBJ2-5; size: few; CDR3: CASTGGQGQETQYF; DNA: TGCGCCAGCACCGGGGGACAGGGCCAAGAGACCCAGTACTTC
V: TRBV4-2; D: TRBD2; J: TRBJ2-2; size: -; CDR3: CASSQVVGLAGAGELFF; DNA: TGTGCCAGCAGCCAAGTGGTGGGACTAGCGGGAGCTGGGGAGCTGTTTTTT
V: TRBV27; D: -; J: TRBJ2-1; size: -; CDR3: CASSLGLNNEQFF; DNA: TGTGCCAGCAGTTTAGGGCTTAACAATGAGCAGTTCTTC
V: TRBV7-9; D: -; J: TRBJ2-5; size: once; CDR3: CASVHRTTGEETQYF; DNA: TGTGCCAGCGTTCACCGGACAACGGGAGAAGAGACCCAGTACTTC
V: TRBV14; D: -; J: TRBJ2-7; size: -; CDR3: CASSPIGGISYEQYF; DNA: TGTGCCAGCAGCCCAATAGGTGGCATTAGCTACGAGCAGTACTTC
V: TRBV11-2; D: TRBD1; J: TRBJ1-4; size: -; CDR3: CASSGSGQELEKLFF; DNA: TGTGCCAGCAGCGGTTCGGGACAGGAACTTGAAAAACTGTTTTTT
V: TRBV29-1; D: -; J: TRBJ2-7; size: -; CDR3: CSVESGVEQYF; DNA: TGCAGCGTTGAGTCCGGGGTCGAGCAGTACTTC
V: TRBV7-8; D: -; J: TRBJ2-3; size: -; CDR3: CASSSRTGGYEDTQYF; DNA: TGTGCCAGCAGCTCCCGGACAGGAGGGTATGAAGATACGCAGTATTTT
V: TRBV4-1; D: -; J: TRBJ2-5; size: -; CDR3: CASSHPGAGIETQYF; DNA: TGCGCCAGCAGCCACCCTGGGGCAGGGATAGAGACCCAGTACTTC
V: TRBV7-9; D: TRBD2; J: TRBJ2-1; size: -; CDR3: CASSLATSGRNEQFF; DNA: TGTGCCAGCAGCTTAGCGACTAGCGGGAGAAATGAGCAGTTCTTC
V: TRBV7-9; D: -; J: TRBJ2-7; size: -; CDR3: CASSYRVDEQYF; DNA: TGTGCCAGCAGTTACAGGGTGGACGAGCAGTACTTC
V: TRBV12-5; D: -; J: TRBJ1-4; size: -; CDR3: CASGFWGAGSPNEKLFF; DNA: TGTGCTAGTGGTTTCTGGGGGGCAGGGAGCCCTAATGAAAAACTGTTTTTT
V: TRBV27; D: -; J: TRBJ1-2; size: -; CDR3: CASSFGSSYGYTF; DNA: TGTGCCAGCAGTTTCGGGAGTTCCTATGGCTACACCTTC
V: TRBV6-1; D: -; J: TRBJ2-7; size: -; CDR3: CASSYGATYEQYF; DNA: TGTGCCAGCAGCTACGGTGCAACCTACGAGCAGTACTTC
V: TRBV27; D: -; J: TRBJ2-7; size: -; CDR3: CASSTRDFYEQYF; DNA: TGTGCCAGCAGTACACGGGACTTCTACGAGCAGTACTTC
V: TRBV19; D: TRBD1; J: TRBJ1-2; size: -; CDR3: CASSPRGEGAGGYTF; DNA: TGTGCCAGTAGCCCCCGTGGAGAGGGGGCGGGGGGCTACACCTTC
V: TRBV19; D: -; J: TRBJ1-1; size: -; CDR3: CASSIRLNTEAFF; DNA: TGTGCCAGTAGTATTAGACTGAACACTGAAGCTTTCTTT
V: TRBV2; D: -; J: TRBJ2-1; size: -; CDR3: CASSLNEQFF; DNA: TGTGCCAGCAGCTTGAATGAGCAGTTCTTC